A selection of T cell receptor beta chains follows, all from one sample in a study of cytomegalovirus exposure and HLA in healthy donors. Method: immunoSEQ multiplex PCR; TCRdb's copy keeps in-frame clones and lacks some. The sample table sets out roughly 120,000 clones. Input material: PBMCs. The receptors derive from a man in his thirties or forties in good health and CMV-seronegative. Each CDR3 is given with its conserved first and last residue. Each record gives: V gene, clone size, D gene, J gene, CDR3 DNA, CDR3 protein. D genes are given only for firm matches. Clone size is shown for a subset of rows, as once, few, many or a class of expanded clone.

V gene: TRBV14
clone size: NA
D gene: TRBD1
J gene: TRBJ2-1
CDR3 DNA: TGTGCCAGCAGCCAAGATTATGTGGGGACAGGGGGCTACAATGAGCAGTTCTTC
CDR3 protein: CASSQDYVGTGGYNEQFF

V gene: TRBV11-2
clone size: NA
D gene: TRBD1
J gene: TRBJ1-2
CDR3 DNA: TGTGCCAGCAGCTTAGCGGGGACAGACTATGGCTACACCTTC
CDR3 protein: CASSLAGTDYGYTF

V gene: TRBV11-2
clone size: NA
D gene: NA
J gene: TRBJ2-5
CDR3 DNA: TGTGCCAGCAGCCTACAAGAGACCCAGTACTTC
CDR3 protein: CASSLQETQYF

V gene: TRBV27
clone size: NA
D gene: TRBD1
J gene: TRBJ1-5
CDR3 DNA: TGTGCCAGCAGTTGGGGACAGGTCGGGGCGCCCCAGCATTTT
CDR3 protein: CASSWGQVGAPQHF

V gene: TRBV4-3
clone size: NA
D gene: NA
J gene: TRBJ2-2
CDR3 DNA: TGCGCCAGCAGCCAAGACGGGGGAACCGGGGAGCTGTTTTTT
CDR3 protein: CASSQDGGTGELFF

V gene: TRBV7-7
clone size: NA
D gene: NA
J gene: TRBJ2-7
CDR3 DNA: TGTGCCAGCAGCCGGAGGGCCTCCTACGAGCAGTACTTC
CDR3 protein: CASSRRASYEQYF

V gene: TRBV28
clone size: NA
D gene: NA
J gene: TRBJ1-3
CDR3 DNA: TGTGCCAGCGGGCTAGGGGTTGAGAACACCATATATTTT
CDR3 protein: CASGLGVENTIYF

V gene: TRBV7-3
clone size: NA
D gene: TRBD1
J gene: TRBJ2-4
CDR3 DNA: TGTGCCAGCAGTCCGGGACAGGGGCGAGCCAAAAACATTCAGTACTTC
CDR3 protein: CASSPGQGRAKNIQYF

V gene: TRBV5-1
clone size: NA
D gene: TRBD2
J gene: TRBJ2-7
CDR3 DNA: TGCGCCAGCAGCTTTAGCGGGGGGGGATACAACGAGCAGTACTTC
CDR3 protein: CASSFSGGGYNEQYF

V gene: TRBV9
clone size: NA
D gene: NA
J gene: TRBJ2-7
CDR3 DNA: TGTGCCAGCAGCCCTGGGTTGAGGTACGAGCAGTACTTC
CDR3 protein: CASSPGLRYEQYF

V gene: TRBV5-1
clone size: NA
D gene: NA
J gene: TRBJ1-1
CDR3 DNA: TGCGCCAGCAGCTGGGGCGGGGTTGTGACTGAAGCTTTCTTT
CDR3 protein: CASSWGGVVTEAFF

V gene: TRBV27
clone size: NA
D gene: NA
J gene: TRBJ2-3
CDR3 DNA: TGTGCCAGCAGCATTATAGGGGGGGGATCCACAGATACGCAGTATTTT
CDR3 protein: CASSIIGGGSTDTQYF

V gene: TRBV11-3
clone size: NA
D gene: TRBD1
J gene: TRBJ1-6
CDR3 DNA: TGTGCCAGCAGCTTAGGGACAGGGGATTCACCCCTCCACTTT
CDR3 protein: CASSLGTGDSPLHF

V gene: TRBV7-6
clone size: NA
D gene: TRBD2
J gene: TRBJ2-7
CDR3 DNA: TGTGCCAGCAGCTCTAGCGGGGGAACCTACGAGCAGTACTTC
CDR3 protein: CASSSSGGTYEQYF

V gene: TRBV30
clone size: NA
D gene: TRBD1
J gene: TRBJ2-5
CDR3 DNA: TGTGCCTGGACCTATCCCGGGACAGGGGGCGCGAAGACCCAGTACTTC
CDR3 protein: CAWTYPGTGGAKTQYF

V gene: TRBV30
clone size: NA
D gene: NA
J gene: TRBJ2-5
CDR3 DNA: TGTGCCTGGGCGGGGGCCGAGACCCAGTACTTC
CDR3 protein: CAWAGAETQYF

V gene: TRBV7-3
clone size: NA
D gene: NA
J gene: TRBJ2-3
CDR3 DNA: TGTGCCAGCAGCCCCCCCGGTACAGATACGCAGTATTTT
CDR3 protein: CASSPPGTDTQYF

V gene: TRBV6-5
clone size: NA
D gene: TRBD1
J gene: TRBJ1-1
CDR3 DNA: TGTGCCAGCACTAACAGGGGGCCCGGTCGCGCTTTCTTT
CDR3 protein: CASTNRGPGRAFF

V gene: TRBV7-3
clone size: NA
D gene: NA
J gene: TRBJ1-6
CDR3 DNA: TGTGCCAGCAGCTTAACAGCAGGGGCCAATTCACCCCTCCACTTT
CDR3 protein: CASSLTAGANSPLHF

V gene: TRBV19
clone size: NA
D gene: TRBD1
J gene: TRBJ1-6
CDR3 DNA: TGTGCCAGCAAAGGGACAGCGCCTAGCTCCTATAATTCACCCCTCCACTTT
CDR3 protein: CASKGTAPSSYNSPLHF

V gene: TRBV2
clone size: medium-sized
D gene: NA
J gene: TRBJ1-6
CDR3 DNA: TGTGCCAGCAGTGATCCCCCCCAGCAGGCGTGGAATAATTCACCCCTCCACTTT
CDR3 protein: CASSDPPQQAWNNSPLHF

V gene: TRBV5-1
clone size: NA
D gene: NA
J gene: TRBJ1-1
CDR3 DNA: TGCGCCAGCGCTCCGGACAGCCTTTTTAACATGAACACTGAAGCTTTCTTT
CDR3 protein: CASAPDSLFNMNTEAFF

V gene: TRBV7-2
clone size: NA
D gene: NA
J gene: TRBJ2-3
CDR3 DNA: TGTGCCAGCAGCTTAAAATCGACTACGGCGCAGTATTTT
CDR3 protein: CASSLKSTTAQYF

V gene: TRBV30
clone size: NA
D gene: NA
J gene: TRBJ2-5
CDR3 DNA: TGTGCCTGGAGAACAGGGAAGGGGGAGACCCAGTACTTC
CDR3 protein: CAWRTGKGETQYF

V gene: TRBV7-3
clone size: NA
D gene: TRBD1
J gene: TRBJ1-6
CDR3 DNA: TGTGCCAGCAGCTTGACAGGGAATTCACCCCTCCACTTT
CDR3 protein: CASSLTGNSPLHF

V gene: TRBV7-7
clone size: NA
D gene: NA
J gene: TRBJ1-6
CDR3 DNA: TGTGCCAGCAGCCTGAGAGGGTCGGACTCACCCCTCCACTTT
CDR3 protein: CASSLRGSDSPLHF

V gene: TRBV15
clone size: NA
D gene: TRBD1
J gene: TRBJ2-3
CDR3 DNA: TGTGCCACCAGCAGTGGGACAGGAAGAGATACGCAGTATTTT
CDR3 protein: CATSSGTGRDTQYF

V gene: TRBV7-3
clone size: NA
D gene: NA
J gene: TRBJ2-3
CDR3 DNA: TGTGCCAGCAGCTTATTATCGGGGGATACGCAGTATTTT
CDR3 protein: CASSLLSGDTQYF

V gene: TRBV6-5
clone size: NA
D gene: TRBD1
J gene: TRBJ1-1
CDR3 DNA: TGTGCCAGCAGGGAGGACAGGACGGACACTGAAGCTTTCTTT
CDR3 protein: CASREDRTDTEAFF

V gene: TRBV6-1
clone size: NA
D gene: NA
J gene: TRBJ1-5
CDR3 DNA: TGTGCCAGCAGAATACAGTGGGAGAGCAATCAGCCCCAGCATTTT
CDR3 protein: CASRIQWESNQPQHF

V gene: TRBV5-1
clone size: NA
D gene: NA
J gene: TRBJ1-2
CDR3 DNA: TGCGCCAGCAGCTCTCCCCCAGGCGTTACTAACTATGGCTACACCTTC
CDR3 protein: CASSSPPGVTNYGYTF

V gene: TRBV5-4
clone size: NA
D gene: NA
J gene: TRBJ2-7
CDR3 DNA: TGTGCCAGCAGCTCCCATACCGACAGGAAGGGCTCCTACGAGCAGTACTTC
CDR3 protein: CASSSHTDRKGSYEQYF

V gene: TRBV4-2
clone size: NA
D gene: NA
J gene: TRBJ2-7
CDR3 DNA: TGTGCCAGCAGTCAAAACCCGGTCCCCTCCTACGAGCAGTACTTC
CDR3 protein: CASSQNPVPSYEQYF

V gene: TRBV7-4
clone size: NA
D gene: TRBD1
J gene: TRBJ1-1
CDR3 DNA: TGTGCCAGCAGCCCCTGGACAGGGGGCAATCCTGAAGCTTTCTTT
CDR3 protein: CASSPWTGGNPEAFF

V gene: TRBV18
clone size: NA
D gene: NA
J gene: TRBJ2-2
CDR3 DNA: TGTGCCAGCTCACCAGCAACAGGGGACTACACCGGGGAGCTGTTTTTT
CDR3 protein: CASSPATGDYTGELFF

V gene: TRBV5-1
clone size: NA
D gene: TRBD1
J gene: TRBJ2-5
CDR3 DNA: TGCGCCAGCAGCTGGGACAGGGCGTGGACCCAGTACTTC
CDR3 protein: CASSWDRAWTQYF